A selection of T cell receptor beta chains follows, all from one sample in a study of regulatory T cells in long-lasting Graves disease. One entry per CDR3 protein, called by TCRdb with MiXCR from the multiplex PCR reads. The sample consists of 300,000 to 350,000 distinct CDR3 sequences, roughly a fifth of them appearing once. The specimen comprised peripheral blood mononuclear cells (PBMCs), sampled when the disease was refractory, from a patient treated with antithyroid drugs. The source of these receptors is a female donor with Graves disease. The CDR3 runs from the conserved cysteine through the conserved F or W. D genes are given only for firm matches. For some rows the clone size is stated as once, few or many, or as a class when expanded; others skip it.

V,J,D,size,CDR3,DNA
TRBV10-3,TRBJ2-7,NA,NA,CAISESTLQNSYEQYF,TGTGCCATCAGTGAGTCCACCCTTCAGAACTCCTACGAGCAGTACTTC
TRBV5-5,TRBJ2-2,NA,NA,CASSSYGAPGELFF,TGTGCCAGCAGCTCGTACGGAGCCCCCGGGGAGCTGTTTTTT
TRBV27,TRBJ1-1,TRBD1,few,CASSLLGRDRGLDLNTEAFF,TGTGCCAGCAGTTTATTGGGGCGGGACAGGGGGCTTGATCTAAACACTGAAGCTTTCTTT
TRBV7-8,TRBJ2-5,NA,NA,CASTVSRVEKSLSRGETQYF,TGTGCCAGCACCGTTTCTAGGGTAGAAAAGTCACTTAGTCGGGGGGAGACCCAGTACTTC
TRBV20-1,TRBJ2-1,NA,NA,CSARLVEHYNEQFF,TGCAGTGCAAGACTAGTGGAACACTACAATGAGCAGTTCTTC
TRBV5-1,TRBJ2-7,NA,NA,CASSLDLSGTPSYEQYF,TGCGCCAGCAGCTTGGACCTTTCCGGGACACCCTCCTACGAGCAGTACTTC
TRBV30,TRBJ1-2,TRBD1,many,CAWSRQGARGAYGYTF,TGTGCCTGGAGTCGACAGGGGGCGCGGGGGGCCTATGGCTACACCTTC
TRBV2,TRBJ1-2,TRBD1,many,CASSLLQGETYGYTF,TGTGCCAGCAGTCTTTTACAGGGGGAGACCTATGGCTACACCTTC
TRBV2,TRBJ2-7,NA,many,CANGGNSYEQYF,TGTGCCAACGGTGGGAATTCCTACGAGCAGTACTTC
TRBV10-3,TRBJ2-1,TRBD2,NA,CATLHPGLAGYGAINEQFF,TGTGCCACCTTACACCCGGGACTAGCGGGATATGGGGCCATCAATGAGCAGTTCTTC
TRBV30,TRBJ1-2,TRBD1,NA,CAWSVFSGGALRGYTF,TGTGCCTGGAGTGTATTCTCAGGGGGCGCCTTACGTGGCTACACCTTC
TRBV5-1,TRBJ2-7,TRBD2,NA,CASRDSGRGYEQYF,TGCGCCAGCAGAGATAGCGGGAGAGGATACGAGCAGTACTTC
TRBV5-1,TRBJ1-2,NA,many,CASSSSPGPPKKRYGYTF,TGCGCCAGCAGCTCCTCTCCGGGACCTCCAAAGAAGCGCTATGGCTACACCTTC
TRBV20-1,TRBJ2-1,TRBD2,few,CSARPGLGSNNEQFF,TGCAGTGCTAGACCGGGACTAGGGTCGAACAATGAGCAGTTCTTC
TRBV5-6,TRBJ1-1,NA,many,CASSLLGGTTFNTEAFF,TGTGCCAGCAGCTTGTTAGGCGGGACAACTTTTAACACTGAAGCTTTCTTT
TRBV20-1,TRBJ1-2,NA,NA,CSASGTGRSYGYTF,TGCAGTGCTAGCGGAACGGGACGGAGCTATGGCTACACCTTC
TRBV6-1,TRBJ1-6,NA,few,CASSNGGSYNSPLHF,TGTGCCAGCAGTAACGGGGGATCCTATAATTCACCCCTCCACTTT